Below, 27 T cell receptor beta chains from the same sample are listed, as sequenced in a study of blood T cell repertoires in COVID-19. Sequencing used immunoSEQ multiplex PCR; TCRdb keeps in-frame clones, though not all of them. The repertoire holds a few hundred thousand clones, with about nine tenths as singletons. Source material: peripheral blood. These receptors originate from a woman between 50 and 59 years old who had recovered from COVID-19.

This chain links TRBV7-2 with TRBJ2-7; TRBD1 matches at 8 bases. This CDR3 contains 15 residues. In germline, CDR1 is SGHTA, CDR2 FQGNSA. Unmatched junction bases numbered 8, after V lost 5 bases and J lost 2 bases. The CDR3 DNA reads as TGTGCCAGCAGCGTAGGATGGGACAGGCCCTACGAGCAGTACTTC. As protein: CASSVGWDRPYEQYF.

The chain has TRBV6-2 or TRBV6-3 and TRBJ2-1; D is uncertain. The CDR3 is made up of 12 amino acids. Germline V gives CDR1 MNHEY, CDR2 SVGEGT. The V gene lost 3 bases and the J gene lost 8 bases, with 8 bases spanning the gap. The CDR3 DNA follows: TGTGCCAGCAGTTATGTCTTCTATGAGCAGTTCTTC. Its translation is CASSYVFYEQFF.

About this clone itself: A read error may produce the germline difference seen at one junction end. The chain joins TRBV7-9 to TRBJ1-3, with 12 bases fitting TRBD1. The CDR3 extends over 14 amino acids. Germline CDR1 SEHNR, CDR2 FQNEAQ (reference sequence). The CDR3 spells CASSSSRDRGHPHF. The CDR3 region has the DNA TGTGCCAGCAGCTCGTCCCGGGACAGGGGGCACCCTCATTTT.

The chain has TRBV4-3 and TRBJ1-2; unclear D gene. Germline CDR1 LGHNA, CDR2 YSLEER. The CDR3 is 15 residues long. V was trimmed by 0 bases and J by 8 bases, leaving 16 bases between them. The CDR3 region has the DNA TGCGCCAGCAGCCAAGATATATATCAGAGAGGAGGCTACACCTTC. Protein product: CASSQDIYQRGGYTF.

The chain employs TRBV7-3 and TRBJ2-3; 15 nucleotides agree with TRBD2. J gave up 11 bases and V 5 bases, and 5 bases lay outside the gene matches. This CDR3 region has 14 residues. CDR1 is SGHTA, CDR2 FQGTGA, per germline. The CDR3, as DNA: TGTGCCAGCAGCCCCGGGACTAGCGGGGGGAGGCAGTATTTT. Amino acids: CASSPGTSGGRQYF.

A single count supports this clone. The J gene is TRBJ1-2, the V gene TRBV19; tentative D call: TRBD1 (6 bases). The CDR3 extends over 13 amino acids. CDR1 is LNHDA, CDR2 SQIVND, per germline (reference sequence). V was trimmed by 3 bases and J by 4 bases, leaving 9 bases between them. CDR3 nucleotides: TGTGCCAGTAGTATGTTGGGGGCCTATGGCTACACCTTC. Translating it yields CASSMLGAYGYTF. Full variable domain (missing parts from reference TRBV19 and TRBJ1-2): DGGITQSPKYLFRKEGQNVTLSCEQNLNHDAMYWYRQDPGQGLRLIYYSQIVNDFQKGDIAEGYSVSREKKESFPLTVTSAQKNPTAFYLCASSMLGAYGYTFGSGTRLTVV.

In this sample, this clone turned up a few times. This sequence joins TRBV27 and TRBJ2-7, with a tentative D call TRBD1 (6 bases). Trimming shortened V by 6 bases and J by 3 bases, and 12 bases separated the two germline ends. CDR1 is MNHEY and CDR2 is SMNVEV in the germline V gene (reference sequence). The CDR3 runs to 13 residues. CDR3 in amino acids: CASSRDINYEQYF. CDR3 DNA: TGTGCCAGCAGCCGGGACATCAACTACGAGCAGTACTTC.

This clone occurred once. This chain links TRBV30 with TRBJ1-5; maybe TRBD1 (6 bases). CDR3 length: 15 residues. Germline-derived CDR1 and CDR2 are GTSNPN and SVGIG (reference sequence). Trimming removed 3 bases at V and 9 bases at J, with 21 bases between. For the CDR3, the DNA is TGTGCCTGGAGCAGGGGATCATCTTCAGGTTCGCCCCAGCATTTT. Translated: CAWSRGSSSGSPQHF.

This clone was counted a single time. The chain joins TRBV6-2 or TRBV6-3 to TRBJ2-7, with D possibly TRBD2 on 5 matching bases. This CDR3 comprises 14 residues. In germline, CDR1 is MNHEY, CDR2 SVGEGT. Between the trimmed V and J ends, which lost 1 base and 6 bases, there was a span of 13 bases. The CDR3 nucleotides are TGTGCCAGCAGTTACTTGAACAGCGGATCCGAGCAGTACTTC. Encoded protein: CASSYLNSGSEQYF.

The gene calls are TRBV28 and TRBJ1-2, with D possibly being TRBD1 (5 bases). The germline V gene encodes CDR1 MDHEN and CDR2 SYDVKM. Between the trimmed V and J ends, which lost 6 bases and 4 bases, there was a span of 12 bases. CDR3 length: 13 amino acids. The CDR3 DNA sequence: TGTGCCAGCAGAGCATACACAGGCTATGGCTACACCTTC. Its translation is CASRAYTGYGYTF.

V gene TRBV6-6 combines with J gene TRBJ1-2; D is possibly TRBD1 (5 bases). CDR1 and CDR2 from the germline V gene are MNHNY and SVGAGI (reference sequence). Trimming pared 0 bases from V and 4 bases from J, leaving 9 bases between. The CDR3 sequence is 14 residues long. Written as DNA, the CDR3 is TGTGCCAGCAGTTACTCGAGACAGCCCTATGGCTACACCTTC. Encoded protein: CASSYSRQPYGYTF.

This clone was seen once. The genes are TRBV5-1 and TRBJ2-1, with a tentative D call TRBD1 (6 bases). CDR1 is SGHRS, CDR2 YFSETQ, per germline. The CDR3 is 15 residues long. Trimming pared 0 bases from V and 5 bases from J, leaving 12 bases between. For the CDR3, the DNA is TGCGCCAGCAGCTTGGGGGACACGACGGACAATGAGCAGTTCTTC. Translating it yields CASSLGDTTDNEQFF.

The V call is TRBV7-9, the J call TRBJ1-6, with 7 bases matching TRBD1. After removal of 1 base from V and 6 bases from J, the junction contained 3 bases not matched to a gene. The CDR3 sequence is 15 residues long. The germline V gene encodes CDR1 SEHNR and CDR2 FQNEAQ (reference sequence). Here the CDR3 reads CASSLGGTVNSPLHF. The CDR3 region has the DNA TGTGCCAGCAGCTTAGGAGGGACAGTTAATTCACCCCTCCACTTT.

The genes are TRBV9 and TRBJ1-1; D ambiguous. V gave up 3 bases and J gave up 3 bases, with 12 bases separating them. Germline V gene data show CDR1 as SGDLS and CDR2 as YYNGEE. This CDR3 is built from 14 residues. The CDR3 region is CASSAYPGDTEAFF. The DNA of the CDR3 is TGTGCCAGCAGCGCGTACCCCGGGGACACTGAAGCTTTCTTT. The variable domain in full, with the rest retrieved from reference TRBV9 and TRBJ1-1, is DSGVTQTPKHLITATGQRVTLRCSPRSGDLSVYWYQQSLDQGLQFLIQYYNGEERAKGNILERFSAQQFPDLHSELNLSSLELGDSALYFCASSAYPGDTEAFFGQGTRLTVV.

The chain couples TRBV27 to TRBJ2-1; 9 bases align to TRBD2. With V trimmed by 2 bases and J by 5 bases, 10 bases remained unmatched. The CDR3 length is 17 residues. CDR1 is MNHEY, CDR2 SMNVEV, per germline (reference sequence). This CDR3 is CASSLGGGRAFDNEQFF. The CDR3 DNA reads TGTGCCAGCAGTTTAGGTGGCGGGAGGGCCTTCGACAATGAGCAGTTCTTC.

This chain uses TRBV19 with TRBJ1-3; D is ambiguous. The length of the CDR3 is 15 residues. From germline, CDR1 is LNHDA and CDR2 SQIVND (reference sequence). V lost 5 bases and J lost 0, with 11 bases in between. CDR3: CASSALLRSGNTIYF. Written as DNA, the CDR3 is TGTGCCAGTAGTGCATTACTTCGCTCTGGAAACACCATATATTTT.

This clone was counted once. CDR3 protein: CASSQDLPVGEREKLFF. The CDR3 DNA reads as TGTGCCAGCAGCCAAGATCTTCCGGTTGGGGAGAGAGAAAAACTGTTTTTT. This sequence joins TRBV3-1 (or the pseudogene TRBV3-2) and TRBJ1-4; no firm D call. V was clipped by 0 bases and J by 8 bases, with 19 bases between them. CDR1 and CDR2 from the germline V gene are LGHDT and YNNKEL (reference sequence). The CDR3 contains 17 residues.

The rearrangement uses TRBV28 and TRBJ1-5; unclear D gene. The CDR3 sequence is 18 residues long. Trimming took 4 bases from V and 0 from J, leaving 19 bases between them. Germline CDR1 MDHEN, CDR2 SYDVKM. The CDR3: CASSSPEGSTLSNQPQHF. The CDR3 DNA reads TGTGCCAGCAGTTCCCCCGAAGGTTCGACACTTAGCAATCAGCCCCAGCATTTT. Using reference TRBV28 and TRBJ1-5 for the parts outside the CDR3, the full variable domain is DVKVTQSSRYLVKRTGEKVFLECVQDMDHENMFWYRQDPGLGLRLIYFSYDVKMKEKGDIPEGYSVSREKKERFSLILESASTNQTSMYLCASSSPEGSTLSNQPQHFGDGTRLSIL.

This rearrangement joins TRBV7-2 to TRBJ2-3, with D perhaps matching TRBD2 (5 bases). The length of the CDR3 is 17 residues. Germline V lookup: CDR1 SGHTA, CDR2 FQGNSA. Trimming took off 5 bases at V and 2 bases at J, with 20 bases between the two ends. DNA of the CDR3: TGTGCCAGCAGCCGTTCCCTACTAGTACGTCCCACAGATACGCAGTATTTT. Encoded protein: CASSRSLLVRPTDTQYF.

This chain connects TRBV10-3 to TRBJ2-3; weak D call: TRBD2 (5 bases). This CDR3 has 14 amino acids. Germline V gene lookup returns CDR1 ENHRY and CDR2 SYGVKD. Trimming stripped 11 bases from V and 3 bases from J, with 18 bases between. In nucleotides, the CDR3 is TGTGCCGCCCGGACTGGATTGGTAACAGATACGCAGTATTTT. Translated, it gives CAARTGLVTDTQYF.

CDR3 sequence (DNA): TGTGCCAGTAGTTTTCAGGCCAATCAGCCCCAGCATTTT. This sequence encodes CASSFQANQPQHF. The V and J genes are TRBV19 and TRBJ1-5; D gene unclear. Germline V CDR1 and CDR2: LNHDA, SQIVND (reference sequence). CDR3 length equals 13 residues. Trimming took 5 bases from V and 3 from J, leaving 8 bases between them.

The V and J genes are TRBV10-3 and TRBJ2-7; maybe TRBD2 (6 bases). V was trimmed by 3 bases and J by 0 bases, leaving 6 bases between them. The germline gives CDR1 ENHRY, CDR2 SYGVKD. The length of the CDR3 is 13 residues. The CDR3, as DNA: TGTGCCATCAGTGACGGGGGCTCCTACGAGCAGTACTTC. Its translation: CAISDGGSYEQYF.

This clone came up once. The rearrangement links TRBV25-1 to TRBJ2-7; the D gene is possibly TRBD2 (7 bases). Germline V CDR1 and CDR2: MGHDK, SYGVNS. V was clipped by 5 bases and J by 5 bases, with 19 bases between them. The CDR3 runs 15 residues. The CDR3 region is CASSPGGGAAHEQYF. DNA of the CDR3: TGTGCCAGCAGTCCAGGCGGGGGCGCGGCCCACGAGCAGTACTTC.

This chain connects TRBV27 to TRBJ1-2; D is possibly TRBD1 (6 bases). The V end was cut by 10 bases, the J end by 8 bases, with 14 bases between. This CDR3 has 11 amino acids. CDR1 and CDR2 (germline): MNHEY, SMNVEV (reference sequence). Here the CDR3 reads CATGWGRGYTF. The CDR3 DNA reads as TGTGCCACCGGGTGGGGGCGAGGCTACACCTTC.

V and J are TRBV5-4 and TRBJ2-1; TRBD2 matches at 12 bases. CDR1 is SGHNT, CDR2 YYREEE, per germline (reference sequence). The CDR3 is 15 residues long. V lost 3 bases and J lost 8; bases outside the gene matches: 6. The CDR3 region has the DNA TGTGCCAGCAGCTCCCTAGCGGGGGGGCTGGATGAGCAGTTCTTC. This sequence encodes CASSSLAGGLDEQFF.

This rearrangement joins TRBV10-3 to TRBJ2-1; TRBD2 matches 9 bases. The CDR3 runs to 16 residues. V shed 7 bases, J shed 6 bases, and the junction held 13 bases outside the gene matches. Germline values: CDR1 ENHRY, CDR2 SYGVKD. The CDR3 here is CAIKGKAGGSPNEQFF. CDR3 coding DNA: TGTGCCATCAAGGGGAAAGCGGGGGGTTCCCCCAATGAGCAGTTCTTC.

The DNA for the CDR3 is TGTGCCTGGAGTTTCCTTATGAACACTGAAGCTTTCTTT. Encoded protein: CAWSFLMNTEAFF. This rearrangement joins TRBV30 to TRBJ1-1; D is unresolved. Trimming stripped 2 bases from V and 0 bases from J, with 7 bases between. Germline-derived CDR1 and CDR2 are GTSNPN and SVGIG (reference sequence). This CDR3 contains 13 residues.